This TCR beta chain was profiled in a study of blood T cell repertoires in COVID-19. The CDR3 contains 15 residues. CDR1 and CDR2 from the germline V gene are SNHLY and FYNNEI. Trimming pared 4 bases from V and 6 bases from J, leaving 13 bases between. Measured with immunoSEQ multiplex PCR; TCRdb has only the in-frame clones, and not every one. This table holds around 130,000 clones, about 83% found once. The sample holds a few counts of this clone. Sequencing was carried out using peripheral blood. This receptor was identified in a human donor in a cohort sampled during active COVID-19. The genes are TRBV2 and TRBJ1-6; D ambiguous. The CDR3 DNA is TGTGCCAGCAGTGTGCTGACACAACCTAATTCACCCCTCCACTTT. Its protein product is CASSVLTQPNSPLHF.